This T cell receptor (beta chain) was recovered during a study of cytomegalovirus exposure and HLA in healthy donors. Notes on the study in general: Cytomegalovirus association was listed for under 200 TCR beta chains. It was found in a later analysis that first-cohort TCR clusters tended to co-occur in the 120 validation repertoires.

As for this clone: Its antigen remains unknown.

Here immunoSEQ multiplex PCR was the method, and the copy in TCRdb shows in-frame clones only, minus some. The table lists some 74,000 clones, roughly 93% of them singletons. Germline V gene lookup returns CDR1 SGHAT and CDR2 FQNNGV. The CDR3 has 16 residues. With 2 bases clipped from V and 1 base from J, the junction kept 3 bases outside the gene matches. V and J are TRBV11-2 and TRBJ2-7, with TRBD2 matching over 12 bases. Sequenced input: PBMCs. This clonotype was sampled from a woman in her twenties or thirties in good health and CMV-seronegative. For the CDR3, the DNA is TGTGCCAGCAGCTTACCTGGACTAGCGGGGTCCTACGAGCAGTACTTC. Its protein is CASSLPGLAGSYEQYF.